This section outlines one TCR beta chain sequence together with its context. This CDR3 comprises 15 residues. Germline V lookup: CDR1 SGHDT, CDR2 YYEEEE. The germline V and J ends were trimmed by 7 bases and 4 bases, with 18 bases remaining between them. The data were taken from a study of blood T cell repertoires in COVID-19. Study at large: The analysed material was cDNA or gDNA that came from T cells, B-cell-depleted T cells, or PBMCs.

Sequencing used immunoSEQ multiplex PCR; TCRdb keeps in-frame clones, though not all of them. The sample includes 150,000 to 200,000 clones, 81% of them seen just once. This chain connects TRBV5-6 to TRBJ1-5, with D possibly matching TRBD1 (6 bases). Sequencing input: peripheral blood. The source is a human donor in a cohort sampled during active COVID-19. CDR3 sequence: CASGLGGGSNQPQHF. CDR3 coding DNA: TGTGCCAGCGGGCTAGGGGGGGGCTCAAATCAGCCCCAGCATTTT.